This T cell receptor (beta chain) was identified during a study of T cell changes during pregnancy in multiple sclerosis. Here immunoSEQ multiplex PCR was the method, and the copy in TCRdb shows in-frame clones only, minus some. The sample records 75,000 to 100,000 clones, roughly 92% being singletons. The CDR3 length is 17 residues. Germline CDR1 reads SGHVS; CDR2 reads FNYEAQ. The ends were cut back, 0 bases at V and 0 bases at J, with 14 bases in the middle. The sequence was obtained from a female donor with multiple sclerosis, enrolled in a pregnancy study. The input for sequencing was peripheral blood, taken after pregnancy. The chain recombines TRBV7-6 with TRBJ1-1, with TRBD1 as a possible D gene (5 bases). CDR3 region: CASSLALRAGMNTEAFF. The CDR3 DNA sequence: TGTGCCAGCAGCTTAGCACTAAGGGCAGGGATGAACACTGAAGCTTTCTTT.